The T cell receptor (beta chain) described here comes from a study of Graves' ophthalmopathy and Graves' hyperthyroidism. CDR1 and CDR2 (germline): LNHDA, SQIVND (reference sequence). The CDR3 consists of 14 residues. Trimming stripped 3 bases from V and 5 bases from J, with 13 bases between. PBMCs were obtained from 9 to 10 ml of fresh peripheral blood. As the template, RNA transcripts were used to amplify TCR beta CDR3 regions. HTBI primers served in a first-round RT-PCR, which a second-round multiplex PCR followed. Each CDR3 protein gets one entry after TCRdb re-called the multiplex PCR reads with MiXCR. The data show hundreds of thousands of distinct CDR3 sequences, 13% to 15% seen once. Study-wide results and limits: Most thyroid clonotypes expanded beyond 0.001 frequency were also found in blood.

Concerning this clonotype itself: As yet, its antigen is unknown.

This TCR derives from a woman in her twenties or thirties with Graves' ophthalmopathy. The sequencing input was blood. The chain recombines TRBV19 with TRBJ1-1; tentative D call: TRBD1 (6 bases). The CDR3 nucleotides read TGTGCCAGTAGTATTCGGGGGCGTTGGACTGAAGCTTTCTTT. Protein: CASSIRGRWTEAFF.